These 7 T cell receptor beta chains were all obtained from the same sample, sequenced in a study of cytomegalovirus exposure and HLA in healthy donors. Method: immunoSEQ multiplex PCR; TCRdb's copy keeps in-frame clones and lacks some. The sample yields under 85,000 clones, around 94% seen once. Sequencing was done on a sample of PBMCs. Receptors originate from a woman aged 18 to 35 in good health and CMV-seropositive.

This clone was observed once. The genes are TRBV10-3 and TRBJ1-5; the D gene is possibly TRBD1 (5 bases). Germline assignment: CDR1 ENHRY and CDR2 SYGVKD. V lost 2 bases and J lost 2, with 10 bases in between. The CDR3 loop spans 15 amino acids. The DNA of the CDR3 is TGTGCCATCAGTGAGGGGCAGGGCGGCAATCAGCCCCAGCATTTT. Translating it yields CAISEGQGGNQPQHF.

This clone was observed a few times. The V gene is TRBV13, the J gene TRBJ2-7; D gene ambiguous. V was clipped by 5 bases and J by 3 bases, with 11 bases between them. Per germline, CDR1 PRHDT and CDR2 FYEKMQ (reference sequence). This CDR3 has 13 residues. CDR3: CASSTRLRYEQYF. The CDR3 nucleotides are TGTGCCAGCAGCACCCGACTCCGCTACGAGCAGTACTTC.

The chain combines TRBV29-1 with TRBJ2-2; 10 nucleotides agree with TRBD2. V dropped 4 bases and J dropped 1; count of bases not matched to a gene: 6. Per germline, CDR1 SQVTM and CDR2 ANQGSEA. The CDR3 loop spans 16 amino acids. In DNA form, the CDR3 reads TGCAGCGTTGCTACTAGCGGGATCGGGAACACCGGGGAGCTGTTTTTT. Translation: CSVATSGIGNTGELFF.

The chain carries TRBV5-6 and TRBJ1-5; perhaps TRBD1 as D (5 bases). Germline assignment: CDR1 SGHDT and CDR2 YYEEEE. The ends were cut back, 4 bases at V and 7 bases at J, with 9 bases in the middle. The CDR3 runs 12 residues. The CDR3 loop reads CASSRPGQPQHF. The CDR3 nucleotides read TGTGCCAGCAGCCGGCCAGGGCAGCCCCAGCATTTT.

The rearrangement links TRBV14 to TRBJ1-4; possible D gene TRBD1, 6 bases. The CDR3 sequence is 15 residues long. Per germline, CDR1 SGHDN and CDR2 FVKESK. V shed 4 bases and J shed 2 bases, with 11 bases lying between them. The CDR3: CASSPLGHTNEKLFF. The CDR3 DNA reads as TGTGCCAGCAGCCCTTTGGGACACACTAATGAAAAACTGTTTTTT.

This chain joins TRBV6-6 and TRBJ2-3; 11 nucleotides match TRBD1. The V gene's germline CDR1 is MNHNY and CDR2 SVGAGI (reference sequence). V was clipped by 6 bases and J by 3 bases; unmatched bases: 5. CDR3 length: 15 residues. CDR3 protein: CASRLDRGRTDTQYF. The CDR3, as DNA: TGTGCCAGCAGACTGGACAGGGGGCGAACAGATACGCAGTATTTT.

The chain recombines TRBV10-2 with TRBJ2-2; no firm D call. V was trimmed by 2 bases and J by 6 bases, leaving 10 bases between them. Germline CDR1 is WSHSY and CDR2 is SAAADI. This CDR3 has 14 amino acids. The CDR3 DNA reads TGCGCCAGCAGTGAGACGGCGGAAGCCGGGGAGCTGTTTTTT. This codes for CASSETAEAGELFF.